This T cell receptor beta chain was documented in a study of CD8+CD57+ T cells in acquired aplastic anemia. Trimming stripped 5 bases from V and 0 bases from J, with 12 bases between. This CDR3 spans 15 amino acids. In germline, CDR1 is ENHRY, CDR2 SYGVKD. The TCR beta profiling, which covered VDJ combination and CDR3 sequence, was carried out using genomic DNA as the template. Via MiXCR, TCRdb re-called the reads, giving one row per CDR3 protein. The repertoire includes 170,000 or so distinct CDR3 sequences, around half of them detected once, and 25% to 40% sits in the top ten. The sequenced patients had an expansion of CD8+CD57+ cells seen by flow cytometry.

V and J are TRBV10-3 and TRBJ2-3; perhaps TRBD1 as D (5 bases). This sequence originates from a human donor with aplastic anemia. Sequenced input: sorted CD4+, CD8+, or CD8+CD57+ T cells (not recorded which) from PBMCs. The CDR3 loop is CAISFTGTSTDTQYF. CDR3 DNA sequence: TGTGCCATCAGTTTCACAGGTACTAGCACAGATACGCAGTATTTT.